What follows is one TCR beta chain and its context. This clonotype was counted once. What this receptor recognizes is not known. The junction departs from germline at one end; a sequencing error may be responsible. This sample was included in a study of response to subunit inactivated influenza vaccine (dated by TCRdb to the late 2010s). The study in broad terms: The study used deep quantitative T cell receptor repertoire profiling to track responses to a trivalent subunit inactivated influenza vaccine.

The research as a whole found: According to the authors, only a limited number of new T cells may be recruited by each seasonal influenza vaccination.

Library prep was done by RT-PCR. The run used an Illumina HiSeq 2500. The public sequencing data were trimmed at Q25 with fastp and processed into clonotypes with MiXCR by TCRdb, which kept only in-frame beta chains. Rows with a matching CDR3 protein are joined into one entry that keeps the most common DNA and genes. The sample profile shows hundreds of thousands of distinct CDR3 sequences; approximately 15% of them were found once. Around 6.5% of the sample is held by the ten biggest clonotypes. This specimen was PBMCs from blood, taken 14 days before vaccination. This sequence originates from a man aged 45-65 years who received an inactivated influenza vaccine. Donor details come from another sample of the same person, matched by shared clones.

CDR3 reads: CRASPRRGTYNSPLHF. The nucleotide sequence reads as follows: TGCAGAGCTAGCCCCAGGAGGGGAACCTATAATTCACCCCTCCACTTT. This sequence uses TRBV20-1 and TRBJ1-6, and perhaps TRBD1 as D gene, on 5 matching bases. From the cysteine through the phenylalanine, the CDR3 covers 16 amino acids. Only CDR3 DNA is held: 48 bases, read in frame from base 1. From the germline V gene (reference sequence), CDR1 is DFQATT and CDR2 is SNEGSKA.